Each of the 11 T cell receptor beta chains below was sequenced from the same sample in a study of early T cells in non-severe SARS-CoV-2 infection. TCRdb passed the 5' RACE reads through MiXCR, listing each CDR3 protein once. The data contain roughly 72,000 distinct CDR3 sequences, roughly 12% of them singletons. The sequencing input was whole blood. These receptors were obtained from an adult who was a healthcare worker with PCR-confirmed SARS-CoV-2 infection or an uninfected control (not recorded which).

This clonotype was seen a few times. V gene TRBV7-2 combines with J gene TRBJ2-7, with D maybe TRBD1 (5 bases). From germline, CDR1 is SGHTA and CDR2 FQGNSA. CDR3 length: 15 residues. Trimming removed 5 bases at V and 6 bases at J, with 20 bases between. Written as DNA, the CDR3 is TGTGCCAGCAGCCTGCCAGGGATCCATATCGGCGAGCAGTACTTC. Translating gives CASSLPGIHIGEQYF. The entire variable domain, with the rest obtained from reference TRBV7-2 and TRBJ2-7, is as follows: GAGVSQSPSNKVTEKGKDVELRCDPISGHTALYWYRQSLGQGLEFLIYFQGNSAPDKSGLPSDRFSAERTGGSVSTLTIQRTQQEDSAVYLCASSLPGIHIGEQYFGPGTRLTVT.

V usage is TRBV7-9 and J usage is TRBJ1-1; a possible D gene is TRBD1 (5 bases). The CDR3 spans 14 residues. V dropped 1 base and J dropped 3 bases, with 9 bases sitting between them. CDR1 and CDR2 (germline): SEHNR, FQNEAQ (reference sequence). The CDR3 spells CASSLGDPYTEAFF. The CDR3 nucleotides are TGTGCCAGCAGCTTAGGGGACCCTTACACTGAAGCTTTCTTT. The whole variable domain, filled in from reference TRBV7-9 and TRBJ1-1, reads DTGVSQNPRHKITKRGQNVTFRCDPISEHNRLYWYRQTLGQGPEFLTYFQNEAQLEKSRLLSDRFSAERPKGSFSTLEIQRTEQGDSAMYLCASSLGDPYTEAFFGQGTRLTVV.

The chain couples TRBV5-5 to TRBJ2-4, with 10 bases matching TRBD1. The CDR3 loop spans 14 amino acids. The V segment lost 5 bases and the J segment 4 bases; nucleotides outside the gene matches: 3. Germline V gene sequence: CDR1 SGHKS, CDR2 YYEKEE (reference sequence). Here the CDR3 DNA reads TGTGCCAGCAGGCCGGGACAGGGGAAAAACATTCAGTACTTC. Residues: CASRPGQGKNIQYF.

This clonotype was recorded many times. The chain employs TRBV3-1 and TRBJ1-2; maybe TRBD1 (5 bases). Germline V CDR1 and CDR2: LGHDT, YNNKEL (reference sequence). Trimming shortened V by 3 bases and J by 5 bases, and 16 bases separated the two germline ends. The CDR3 is 15 amino acids. The CDR3 nucleotides read TGTGCCAGCAGCCACCGGGACCCAGGACGATATGGCTACACCTTC. This gives the protein CASSHRDPGRYGYTF.

J is TRBJ1-4 and V is TRBV28; D is undetermined. Between the trimmed V and J ends, which lost 5 bases and 0 bases, there was a span of 7 bases. In germline, CDR1 is MDHEN, CDR2 SYDVKM. The CDR3 loop spans 14 amino acids. The chain's CDR3 is CASSKRSTNEKLFF. CDR3 in DNA: TGTGCCAGCAGTAAGAGGTCAACTAATGAAAAACTGTTTTTT.

This clonotype was detected a few times. The J gene is TRBJ2-1, the V gene TRBV6-2 or TRBV6-3; TRBD2 is a possible D gene (6 bases). The CDR3 length is 14 residues. V dropped 6 bases and J dropped 6 bases, with 15 bases sitting between them. Looked up from germline, CDR1 is MNHEY and CDR2 is SVGEGT. The CDR3 loop is CASRDGGAGNEQFF. The CDR3, as DNA: TGTGCCAGCAGAGACGGAGGGGCGGGCAATGAGCAGTTCTTC.

This clonotype was observed many times. The chain employs TRBV18 and TRBJ1-1; D is undetermined. CDR3 length equals 15 residues. Trimming stripped 6 bases from V and 1 base from J, with 15 bases between. Germline V gene data show CDR1 as KGHSH and CDR2 as LQKENI. The CDR3 region has the DNA TGTGCCAGCTCCCAAACGAGGGAAAGGAACACTGAAGCTTTCTTT. It is translated as CASSQTRERNTEAFF.

The chain recombines TRBV12-3 or TRBV12-4 with TRBJ1-1, with D hard to call. V lost 7 bases and J 8 bases, leaving 17 bases between the germline ends. This CDR3 region has 13 residues. The chain's CDR3 is CASTLRRIAEAFF. The CDR3 region has the DNA TGTGCCAGCACCCTTAGGAGGATCGCAGAAGCTTTCTTT.

The chain links TRBV29-1 to TRBJ2-1, with D tentatively TRBD1 (6 bases). Trimming removed 6 bases at V and 1 base at J, with 16 bases between. The CDR3 has 15 amino acids. Germline CDR1 and CDR2: SQVTM and ANQGSEA. This chain's CDR3 is CSVREQGSSYNEQFF. As DNA, the CDR3 is TGCAGCGTCCGAGAACAGGGTAGTTCCTACAATGAGCAGTTCTTC.

This clonotype was counted at least ten times. The rearrangement links TRBV20-1 to TRBJ2-7, with D maybe TRBD2 (6 bases). Germline V gene lookup returns CDR1 DFQATT and CDR2 SNEGSKA (reference sequence). The CDR3 contains 11 residues. The CDR3 spells CRQGTVYEQYF. The CDR3 DNA reads TGCAGGCAAGGGACTGTCTACGAGCAGTACTTC.

This clonotype was counted ten times or more. The chain has TRBV28 and TRBJ1-2; the D is unclear. With 3 bases removed from V and 8 bases from J, the gap between germline ends came to 22 bases. CDR1 is MDHEN, CDR2 SYDVKM, per germline. This CDR3 has 16 amino acids. This CDR3 is CASSFQPRVSQRGYTF. CDR3 nucleotide sequence: TGTGCCAGCAGTTTTCAGCCGCGGGTGTCCCAGCGGGGCTACACCTTC.